This record looks at one T cell receptor (beta chain) sequence and its context. Its antigen is currently not known. Base qualities are not recorded, but no much larger clone differs from it by a single base. These data originate in a study of cytomegalovirus exposure and HLA in healthy donors (dated by TCRdb to the late 2010s). About the study as a whole: An earlier analysis of 587 of the donors reported 276 Gb of sequence data and about 120 million unique TCR beta sequences obtained from around 180 million T cells. Roughly 300 gigabases of sequencing data and approximately 92 million unique TCR sequences made up an early release that covered fewer than 650 HLA-typed donors. The genetic ancestry cluster associated with self-reported Caucasian donors included around 76% of the roughly 400 genotyped donors. The study aimed to test whether cataloging public T cell receptors could reveal signatures of past pathogen exposure. Using immunosequencing, the study profiled T cell repertoires from 666 subjects and related those repertoires to cytomegalovirus serostatus. In addition to the first cohort of approximately 650 subjects, a separate validation cohort of approximately 130 different subjects was used. High-throughput TCR immunosequencing, statistical association of individual TCRs with disease status, and machine learning were combined to predict cytomegalovirus infection status. A later analysis re-analyzed previously published TCR beta repertoires from 650 to 800 donors and added high-resolution HLA genotyping to study TCR occurrence patterns. Rather than using new phenotypic data, the later analysis identified candidate immune exposures from TCR beta sequences and from how often those sequences occurred across donors. In an earlier analysis of 500 to 650 of the donors, high-throughput TCR beta sequencing was used to judge whether each TCR beta V gene segment behaved as functional or pseudogenic. Donor age, sex, ethnicity and CMV serostatus were collected together with the repertoire data. In a later genetic analysis, genome-wide SNP genotypes for about 55% of the 666 donors were used, and that subset was treated as a discovery cohort. All discovery cohort repertoires had been generated using a single sequencing platform. Class I and class II HLA loci were covered by the typing at four-digit resolution. Typing coverage differed by locus: A, B, C, DRB1 and DQB1 were typed in about 620-630 donors, DQA1 in approximately 520, DPA1 in 600 to 610, and DPB1 in 450 to 480. Roughly five DR-DQ haplotypes were handled as single units for association and clustering because linkage in the cohort was strong. Among some 400 genotyped donors of the cohort, an average of 235,054 unique TCR beta nucleotide sequences were sequenced per donor, 15% to 20% of them non-productive. Summary of the overall study and its limitations: Some IMGT-functional V segments, including TRBV6-2 and TRBV6-3, could not be told apart with the 87-base-pair reads, so those segments were excluded. The authors suggested that the approach could potentially be generalized to other disease states and immunological phenotypes. A cluster of highly shared sequence variants was judged likely to be a technical artifact of the sequencing pipeline. While some public TCRs were present in many individuals, most TCR sequences turned up only very rarely across donors. Compared with the roughly 670-donor mean, donors in an Asian-associated ancestry cluster had fewer N-insertions in productive TCRs, according to a later genetic analysis. CMV serostatus was the only immune exposure information available for the cohort. This cohort had only TCR beta chains sequenced, and the lack of alpha or paired-chain data limited which features could be detected. In a later analysis, TCR association rates were found to vary across HLA loci, with the most associated TCRs seen for DRB1 alleles and the fewest for HLA-C alleles. An earlier analysis of approximately 570 of the donors showed that most TCR beta V segments appeared in productive rearrangements either about 87% or about 30% of the time, which broadly matched IMGT annotations. According to a later analysis, most CMV-associated TCR beta chains appeared to be HLA-restricted, and the HLA associations seemed to be driven largely by CMV exposure. In vitro tests confirmed that a few of the cytomegalovirus-associated TCR beta chains recognize cytomegalovirus antigens. Compared with equally common non-associated chains, HLA-associated TCR beta chains in a later analysis were more clonally expanded and had lower generation probabilities. A further reported finding was that TCR beta sequences accurately predicted the HLA-A and HLA-B alleles for most subjects in the first cohort. In a later analysis, 16,951 TCR beta sequences were associated with specific HLA alleles at a false discovery rate of 0.05. When HLA alleles, especially DR and DQ, strongly co-occurred, attributing TCR associations to individual alleles was difficult. Correlated functional status among segregating V segments might be attributable to linkage disequilibrium, but an unknown experimental factor could not be ruled out. Several of the top co-occurrence clusters appeared to be linked to parvovirus B19, influenza, CMV and Epstein-Barr virus, according to a later analysis. A total of 150 to 200 TCR beta chains were listed by the study as associated with cytomegalovirus. In both the original and validation cohorts, the classifier was reported to diagnose cytomegalovirus status with high specificity and sensitivity. In a later genetic analysis, a missense DCLRE1C variant was associated with V-gene and J-gene trimming of TCR beta chains, and the association was replicated in an independent cohort. Because some donors lacked HLA typing at each locus, the association tests relied only on the typed subset. Sequencing depth was assumed to be roughly uniform across donors in the presence/absence analyses, though that assumption may not hold. The earlier analysis of some 540 of the donors excluded fewer than 20 rarely observed V segments, including chromosome 9 orphons, because counts were too low.

The library was obtained by the immunoSEQ multiplex PCR assay. For the multiplex PCR, a mixture combining 60 forward primers for TCR Vbeta segments and 13 reverse primers for TCR Jbeta segments was used. The CDR3 region of rearranged TCR beta genes was amplified from genomic DNA with a multiplex PCR assay. Amplified TCR beta libraries were sequenced as 87-base-pair reads on the Illumina HiSeq System. The study's own analysis went as follows. Across the 600 to 700 repertoires, a later analysis counted 60 million to 90 million unique TCR beta chains, 9 million to 14 million of which were shared by at least two donors. A nearest-neighbor algorithm error-corrected the raw reads and collapsed the reads into unique sequences, merging closely related sequences to remove PCR and sequencing errors. V, D and J gene segments were assigned by aligning CDR3 sequences to IMGT reference sequences. For a sequence to be retained, at least a six-nucleotide match to both a V gene segment and a J gene segment was required. A rearrangement was called productive if the CDR3 had no stop codons and remained in frame with V and J, and every other rearrangement was called non-productive. CDR3 was defined by IMGT convention, running from the second conserved V-encoded cysteine to the conserved J-encoded phenylalanine. The earlier analysis of 500 to 650 of the donors excluded any sequence lacking an unambiguous match to a single V gene segment. An earlier analysis of 587 of the donors called V segments functional above 56.7% productive rearrangements and segregating when the between-donor standard deviation exceeded 5%. A statistical classification framework was built to diagnose cytomegalovirus status from the catalog of TCR beta chain sequences. V and J gene assignment, in a later analysis, came from comparing TCR nucleotide sequences with IMGT/GENE-DB human TR gene sequences. The TCRdist pipeline was used in a later analysis to assign CDR3 sequences and most-parsimonious VDJ recombination scenarios. A later analysis defined each TCR beta chain by its CDR3 amino acid sequence plus V-gene family, and excluded reads lacking a unique V-gene family. As a way to deal with suspected cross-contamination and a sequencing artifact, a later analysis dropped roughly 620 nucleotide sequences that were highly shared and had low generation probability. A later analysis calculated a clonal expansion index for each public chain from normalized within-repertoire ranks of inferred template counts. In a later analysis, generation probabilities were computed using a VDJ recombination model fitted to out-of-frame rearrangements, and the results were checked against IGoR. In a later analysis, hypergeometric tests were used to score TCR-TCR, TCR-HLA and TCR-CMV co-occurrence, with a repertoire-size bias correction applied to TCR pairs. In a later analysis, false discovery rates were estimated by permuting HLA or CMV assignments 20 times. A later analysis grouped co-occurring TCRs with DBSCAN, adding TCRdist sequence similarity when clustering within HLA-allele-positive subsets. Repertoires with fewer than 30,000 or more than 120,000 public chains were left out of co-occurrence clustering, as were about 5 repertoires with anomalous nucleotide sharing. Held by TCRdb, this immuneACCESS table contains in-frame sequences only and omits some clones. Under half of the omission traces to an unresolved V gene where checked; the cause of the rest is unknown. The V and J calls and clone size are taken from that table; D and trimming were inferred from the DNA. The sample contains approximately 160,000 clones, 68% of them found a single time. The ten largest make up approximately 1.5% of the sample.

The cohort consisted of 650 to 700 healthy bone marrow donors. At the time of sampling, all cohort members were nominally healthy, though unrecorded immune exposures were likely present. The donor was CMV seronegative and belonged to the group of over 300 seronegative cohort members. Each donor provided a peripheral blood sample, and peripheral blood mononuclear cells were used for TCR beta sequencing. The Qiagen DNeasy Blood Extraction Kit was used to extract genomic DNA from the blood cell samples. Trimming removed 0 bases from V and 2 bases from J; the gene matches leave 1 base unexplained. According to the germline V gene, CDR1 reads SGHRS and CDR2 reads YFSETQ. The CDR3 numbers 15 residues from cysteine through phenylalanine. CDR3 DNA only is kept here, 45 bases in frame from base 1.

Sequences were obtained from PBMCs. The sequence derives from a man aged 45 to 65 in good health and CMV-seronegative. The chain joins TRBV5-1 to TRBJ2-3; the junction holds 9 bases that match TRBD1. The DNA sequence reads TGCGCCAGCAGCTTGGGGGACAGGGACACAGATACGCAGTATTTT. This gives the protein CASSLGDRDTDTQYF.